The source of this TCR beta chain is a study of T-cell memory formation after mild COVID-19 listed by TCRdb under 2021. Regarding the study in general: Most TCR sequence clusters were specific to one of the two donors. T-cell clones expanding and contracting after mild COVID-19 in two donors were tracked by longitudinal TCRalpha and TCRbeta repertoire sequencing. The cohort was made up of two young adult volunteers, one female and one male, who were previously healthy. Points the paper makes about the study in general: Some responding clones were detected in pre-infection memory, which suggested that pre-existing cross-reactive memory T cells had joined the SARS-CoV-2 response. SARS-CoV-2 specificity of the second-wave clones peaking on day 37 was not confirmed. Contracting CD4+ clones were located mainly in the CM and EM memory subsets, whereas CD8+ clones were found to be enriched in EMRA. Clones contracting from day 15 to 85 had balanced CD4/CD8 phenotypes, while a second wave expanding from day 15 to 37 was biased towards CD4+. The study covered only a couple of mild cases, and larger cohorts including severe cases with pre-infection samples were considered necessary.

The junction shows trimming of 3 bases on V and 4 bases on J, and the gene matches do not reach 6 bases of it. CDR1 and CDR2 were assigned from the germline V gene (reference sequence) as MNHEY and SMNVEV. The CDR3, from cysteine to phenylalanine, totals 15 residues. The only DNA kept is the CDR3, 45 bases in frame from the first base. The run used an Illumina NovaSeq 6000. TCRalpha and TCRbeta cDNA libraries were constructed by 5'RACE with constant-segment primers, with sample barcodes and unique molecular identifiers being introduced. RNA was extracted from every sample with Trizol reagent. The libraries were amplified in two PCR steps, and the second step added a second sample barcode and Illumina TruSeq adapters. The libraries were sequenced on an Illumina NovaSeq using 2 x 150 bp paired-end reads. The authors' pipeline ran thus. The reads were demultiplexed and collapsed into UMI-guided consensus sequences using migec v1.2.7. Using mixcr v2.1.11, UMI consensuses were aligned to TRA and TRB V and J templates and then assembled into clonotypes. Clonotypes were classified as expanded or contracted when called significant by both edgeR and NoisET, with noise models trained on biological replicates. For edgeR calls, the cutoffs were a false discovery rate-adjusted p below 0.01 and a log2 fold-change threshold of 1. PCA with hierarchical clustering of max-normalized trajectories of the 1000 most abundant clonotypes was used as exploratory dynamics analysis. The CD4 or CD8 phenotype of responding clones was assigned using the separately sequenced CD4+ and CD8+ repertoires. The raw public reads went through TCRdb reprocessing: fastp at Q25, MiXCR clone calling, in-frame beta chains kept. Each entry merges the rows of one CDR3 protein and shows their most common DNA and genes. Here the V and J calls rest on TCRdb's processing, not on the authors' analysis. Counted in this sample were 65,000 to 95,000 distinct CDR3 sequences; 13% of them appeared once. 40% to 45% of the sample comes from the top ten.

As for this clonotype: The antigen it recognizes is unknown. No much larger clone is present one base from it, and per-base qualities are unavailable.

Ficoll-Paque density gradient centrifugation was used to isolate PBMCs. The receptor was derived from a man aged 18 to 29 who had mild COVID-19 (a few samples of this study predate the infection). The sample titles of this study are shuffled in the database, so cell type and time point are left out; the donor was told from shared clones. The chain is assembled from TRBV27 and TRBJ2-1, with 7 bases aligning to TRBD2. Sample: PBMCs or a T cell subset sorted from them (not recorded which). The nucleotide sequence is given as TGTGCCAGCAGTTTGGGGACTAACGCATACAATGAGCAGTTCTTC. The encoded protein is CASSLGTNAYNEQFF.